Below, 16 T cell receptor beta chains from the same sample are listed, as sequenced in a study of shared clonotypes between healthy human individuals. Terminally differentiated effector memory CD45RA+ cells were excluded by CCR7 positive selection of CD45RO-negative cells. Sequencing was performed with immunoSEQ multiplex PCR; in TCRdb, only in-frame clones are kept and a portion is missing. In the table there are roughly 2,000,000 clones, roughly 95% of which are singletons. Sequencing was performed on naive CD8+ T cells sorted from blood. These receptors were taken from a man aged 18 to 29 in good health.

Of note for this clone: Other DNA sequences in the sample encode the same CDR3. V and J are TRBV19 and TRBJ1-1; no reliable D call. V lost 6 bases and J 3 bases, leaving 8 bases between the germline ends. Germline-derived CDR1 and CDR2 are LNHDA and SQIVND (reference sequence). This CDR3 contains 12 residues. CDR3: CASRAGDTEAFF. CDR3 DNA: TGTGCCAGTAGGGCAGGTGACACTGAAGCTTTCTTT.

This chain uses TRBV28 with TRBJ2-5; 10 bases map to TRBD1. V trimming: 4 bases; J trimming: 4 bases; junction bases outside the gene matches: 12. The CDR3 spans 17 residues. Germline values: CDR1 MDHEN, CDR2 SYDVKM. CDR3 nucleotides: TGTGCCAGCAGTTCGGGACAGGGGATGTTGGTTGGAGAGACCCAGTACTTC. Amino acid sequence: CASSSGQGMLVGETQYF.

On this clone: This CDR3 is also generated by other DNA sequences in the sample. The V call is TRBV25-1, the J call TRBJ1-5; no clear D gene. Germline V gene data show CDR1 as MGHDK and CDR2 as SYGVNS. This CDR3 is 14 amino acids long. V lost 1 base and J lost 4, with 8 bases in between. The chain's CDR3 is CASSELGGNQPQHF. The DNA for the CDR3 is TGTGCCAGCAGTGAATTGGGTGGGAATCAGCCCCAGCATTTT.

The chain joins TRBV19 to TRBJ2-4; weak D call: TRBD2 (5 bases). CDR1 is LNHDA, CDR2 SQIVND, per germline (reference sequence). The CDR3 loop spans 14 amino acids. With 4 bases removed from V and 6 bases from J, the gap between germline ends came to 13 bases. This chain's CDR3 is CASSNGVGRNIQYF. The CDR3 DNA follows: TGTGCCAGTAGTAATGGAGTTGGGAGAAACATTCAGTACTTC.

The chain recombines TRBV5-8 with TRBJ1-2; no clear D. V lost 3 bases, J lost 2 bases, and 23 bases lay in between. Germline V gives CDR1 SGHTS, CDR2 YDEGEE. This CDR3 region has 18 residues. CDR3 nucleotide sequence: TGTGCCAGCAGCTCGGTCCAGCTTTATTCAACTTCGAACTATGGCTACACCTTC. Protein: CASSSVQLYSTSNYGYTF.

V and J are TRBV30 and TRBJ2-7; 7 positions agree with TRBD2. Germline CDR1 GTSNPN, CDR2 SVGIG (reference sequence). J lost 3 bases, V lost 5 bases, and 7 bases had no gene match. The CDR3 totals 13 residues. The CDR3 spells CAWEPRTSYEQYF. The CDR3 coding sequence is TGTGCCTGGGAGCCCCGGACTAGCTACGAGCAGTACTTC. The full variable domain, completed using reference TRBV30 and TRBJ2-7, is SQTIHQWPATLVQPVGSPLSLECTVEGTSNPNLYWYRQAAGRGLQLLFYSVGIGQISSEVPQNLSASRPQDRQFILSSKKLLLSDSGFYLCAWEPRTSYEQYFGPGTRLTVT.

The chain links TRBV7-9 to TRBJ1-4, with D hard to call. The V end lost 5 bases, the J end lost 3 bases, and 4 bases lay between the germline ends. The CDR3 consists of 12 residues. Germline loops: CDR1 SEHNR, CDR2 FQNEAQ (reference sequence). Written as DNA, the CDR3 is TGTGCCAGCAGCGGAGCTAATGAAAAACTGTTTTTT. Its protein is CASSGANEKLFF.

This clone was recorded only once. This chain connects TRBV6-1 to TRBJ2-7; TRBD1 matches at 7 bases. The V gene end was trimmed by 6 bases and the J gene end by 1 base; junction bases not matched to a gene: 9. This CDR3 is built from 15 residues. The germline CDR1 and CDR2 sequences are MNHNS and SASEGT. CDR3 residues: CASRDPDRLSYEQYF. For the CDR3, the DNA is TGTGCCAGCAGGGACCCGGACAGGTTGTCCTACGAGCAGTACTTC.

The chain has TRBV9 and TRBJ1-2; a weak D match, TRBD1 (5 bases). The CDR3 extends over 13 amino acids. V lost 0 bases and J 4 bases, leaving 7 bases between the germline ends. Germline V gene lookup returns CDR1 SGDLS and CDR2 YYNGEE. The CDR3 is CASSVAGAYGYTF. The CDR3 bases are TGTGCCAGCAGCGTAGCCGGGGCCTATGGCTACACCTTC.

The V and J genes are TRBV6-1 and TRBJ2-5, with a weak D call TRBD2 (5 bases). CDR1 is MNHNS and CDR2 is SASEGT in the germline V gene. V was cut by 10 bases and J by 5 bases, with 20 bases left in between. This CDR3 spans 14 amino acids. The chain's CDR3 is CATRIVIGKETQYF. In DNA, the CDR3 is TGTGCCACCAGAATCGTAATCGGGAAGGAGACCCAGTACTTC.

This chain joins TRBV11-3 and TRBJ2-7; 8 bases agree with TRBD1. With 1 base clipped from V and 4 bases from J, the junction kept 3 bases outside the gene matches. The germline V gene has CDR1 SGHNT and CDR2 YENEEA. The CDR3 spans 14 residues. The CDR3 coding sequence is TGTGCCAGCAGCTTAGCAGGGGGCGCGTACGAGCAGTACTTC. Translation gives CASSLAGGAYEQYF.

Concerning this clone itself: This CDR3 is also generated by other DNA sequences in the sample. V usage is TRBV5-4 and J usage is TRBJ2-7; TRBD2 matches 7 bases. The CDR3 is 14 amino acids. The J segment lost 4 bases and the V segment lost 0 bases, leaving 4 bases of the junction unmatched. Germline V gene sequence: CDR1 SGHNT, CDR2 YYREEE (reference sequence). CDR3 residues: CASSLGASGYEQYF. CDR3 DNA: TGTGCCAGCAGCTTGGGGGCTAGCGGTTACGAGCAGTACTTC.

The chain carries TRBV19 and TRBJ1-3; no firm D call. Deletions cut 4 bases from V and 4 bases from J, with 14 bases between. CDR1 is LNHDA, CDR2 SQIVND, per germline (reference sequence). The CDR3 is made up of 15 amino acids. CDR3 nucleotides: TGTGCCAGTAGTACTACACCGGCTTCGGGAAACACCATATATTTT. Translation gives CASSTTPASGNTIYF.

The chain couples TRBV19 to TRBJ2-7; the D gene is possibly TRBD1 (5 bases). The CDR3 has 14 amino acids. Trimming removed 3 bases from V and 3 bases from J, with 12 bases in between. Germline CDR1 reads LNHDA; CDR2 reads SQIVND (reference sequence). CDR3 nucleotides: TGTGCCAGTAGTATGGCCGGACACGGCTACGAGCAGTACTTC. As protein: CASSMAGHGYEQYF.

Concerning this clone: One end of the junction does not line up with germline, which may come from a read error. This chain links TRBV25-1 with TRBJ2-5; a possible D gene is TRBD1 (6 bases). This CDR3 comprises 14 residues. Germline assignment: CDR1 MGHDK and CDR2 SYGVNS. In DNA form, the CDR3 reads TGTGCCAGCAGTGAATGGACAGCTCAAGGGACCCAGTACTTC. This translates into CASSEWTAQGTQYF.

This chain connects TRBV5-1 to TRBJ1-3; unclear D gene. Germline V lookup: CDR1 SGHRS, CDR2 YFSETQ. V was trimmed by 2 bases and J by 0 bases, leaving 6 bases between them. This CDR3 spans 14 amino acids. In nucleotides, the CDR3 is TGCGCCAGCAGCTTTGGAAGCTCTGGAAACACCATATATTTT. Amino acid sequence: CASSFGSSGNTIYF.